A single sample is the source of the 10 T cell receptor beta chains below, sequenced in a study of blood T cells in healthy people across ages. Combining a sample-barcoded 5' primer with a J-beta primer mix, a second PCR ran for roughly 6 to 11 cycles. One entry per CDR3 protein results from TCRdb running MiXCR on the 5' RACE reads. Seen here are approximately 800,000 distinct CDR3 sequences, about 62% observed once, and the top ten hold 20% to 25%. Material for sequencing was blood. Receptor source: a young man in good health.

CDR3 amino acids: CASSYGRKQYF. The DNA of the CDR3 is TGTGCCAGCAGTTATGGGAGAAAGCAGTACTTC. J is TRBJ2-5 and V is TRBV12-3 or TRBV12-4; possible D gene TRBD2, 5 bases. The CDR3 covers 11 residues. V was cut by 4 bases and J by 11 bases, with 11 bases left in between.

This chain uses TRBV29-1 with TRBJ1-2; 8 nucleotides match TRBD1. The CDR3 contains 13 residues. With 4 bases clipped from V and 5 bases from J, the junction kept 6 bases outside the gene matches. Germline CDR1 SQVTM, CDR2 ANQGSEA. In DNA form, the CDR3 reads TGCAGCGTTGGGGACAGGACCGGGTATGGCTACACCTTC. Translating gives CSVGDRTGYGYTF. Complete variable domain (other parts from reference TRBV29-1 and TRBJ1-2): SAVISQKPSRDICQRGTSLTIQCQVDSQVTMMFWYRQQPGQSLTLIATANQGSEATYESGFVIDKFPISRPNLTFSTLTVSNMSPEDSSIYLCSVGDRTGYGYTFGSGTRLTVV.

The V gene is TRBV10-2, the J gene TRBJ2-1; D is unclear. Trimming cost V 3 bases and J 9 bases, with 15 bases left between them. Germline lookup yields CDR1 WSHSY and CDR2 SAAADI. The CDR3 sequence is 14 residues long. The CDR3 is CASSDWAKGGEQFF. In DNA form, the CDR3 reads TGCGCCAGCAGTGATTGGGCCAAGGGTGGTGAGCAGTTCTTC.

In its sample, this clonotype was seen a few times. The chain carries TRBV12-3 or TRBV12-4 and TRBJ2-1; no clear D gene. Deletions cut 3 bases from V and 4 bases from J, with 7 bases between. This CDR3 region has 13 residues. Here the CDR3 DNA reads TGTGCCAGCAGTTTTAGTGGGTACAATGAGCAGTTCTTC. Translated: CASSFSGYNEQFF.

The chain combines TRBV4-3 with TRBJ2-7; 7 bases match TRBD2. There are 19 residues in the CDR3. Germline assignment: CDR1 LGHNA and CDR2 YSLEER. V lost 0 bases, J lost 3 bases, and 17 bases stayed unmatched. The CDR3 nucleotides are TGCGCCAGCAGCCAAGAATTAGTGGACGGACTAGGTGGATTCTACGAGCAGTACTTC. Its translation: CASSQELVDGLGGFYEQYF.

The J gene is TRBJ2-1, the V gene TRBV12-3 or TRBV12-4; TRBD1 is a possible D gene (6 bases). This CDR3 contains 14 residues. V gave up 0 bases and J gave up 14 bases, with 17 bases separating them. The CDR3 coding sequence is TGTGCCAGCAGTTTAGCCCTGACTGGACAGAAGGAGTTCTTC. Translation: CASSLALTGQKEFF.

The chain uses TRBV11-3 and TRBJ2-1; 9 positions agree with TRBD1. This CDR3 contains 18 residues. Trimming cost V 0 bases and J 3 bases; bases outside gene matches: 9. Germline-derived CDR1 and CDR2 are SGHNT and YENEEA. The CDR3: CASSLEQGGTGIYNEQFF. The CDR3 DNA sequence: TGTGCCAGCAGCTTAGAACAGGGTGGGACAGGGATCTACAATGAGCAGTTCTTC.

In the case of this clonotype: A junction boundary mismatches the germline segment, possibly from a read error. The chain couples TRBV4-2 to TRBJ2-5; 7 bases match TRBD1. The CDR3 extends over 14 amino acids. CDR1 is LGHNA and CDR2 is YNFKEQ in the germline V gene. The CDR3 DNA follows: TGTGCCAGTAGCCAGGGACAGAGCCAAGAGACCCAGTACTTC. Translating gives CASSQGQSQETQYF.

The chain uses TRBV12-3 or TRBV12-4 and TRBJ2-7; D unclear. The V gene lost 4 bases and the J gene lost 6 bases, with 10 bases spanning the gap. The CDR3 runs to 12 residues. As DNA, the CDR3 is TGTGCCAGCAGTTCGGCGTCAGCCGAGCAGTACTTC. The encoded protein is CASSSASAEQYF.

This rearrangement joins TRBV29-1 to TRBJ2-1; the match to TRBD1 covers 7 bases. The CDR3 is 15 residues long. Germline trimming cut 4 bases from V and 10 bases from J; bases unmatched to any gene: 16. The germline V gene encodes CDR1 SQVTM and CDR2 ANQGSEA. This CDR3 reads CSVGRGTASSYEQFF. The CDR3 nucleotides are TGCAGCGTTGGGAGAGGGACAGCCTCTTCCTACGAGCAGTTCTTC.